Following are 5 T cell receptor beta chains from one sample sequenced in a study of a mutant IDH1 vaccine in newly diagnosed glioma. Which antigens these TCRs recognize remains unknown. The sample's time point: week 23, last vaccination. Doses consisted of 300 ug of mutant IDH1 20-mer peptide each, paired with topical imiquimod. Profiling relied on immunoSEQ multiplex PCR, and the TCRdb table lists in-frame clones only, not all of them. Of about 65,000 clones detected, roughly 85% appear once; the ten largest clones hold 4%. The specimen was PBMCs, collected from a glioma patient whose treatment included an IDH1 peptide vaccine. These receptors came from a man aged 25 to 40 with glioma.

The genes are TRBV6-5 and TRBJ1-2; D is unclear. CDR3 size: 12 residues. V lost 2 bases, J lost 5 bases, and 6 bases lay in between. Germline V gives CDR1 MNHEY, CDR2 SVGAGI. The CDR3 protein is CASSYRHYGYTF. The CDR3 DNA follows: TGTGCCAGCAGTTACCGACATTATGGCTACACCTTC.

The chain employs TRBV19 and TRBJ1-1; D gene unclear. Germline V lookup: CDR1 LNHDA, CDR2 SQIVND (reference sequence). The CDR3 spans 15 residues. Deletions cut 3 bases from V and 0 bases from J, with 11 bases between. DNA for the CDR3: TGTGCCAGTAGTATTGGCAGGTCCATGAACACTGAAGCTTTCTTT. The encoded protein is CASSIGRSMNTEAFF.

The chain couples TRBV19 to TRBJ1-4; D is ambiguous. This CDR3 is built from 13 residues. Trimming shortened V by 4 bases and J by 4 bases, and 7 bases separated the two germline ends. CDR1 LNHDA and CDR2 SQIVND come from the germline V gene (reference sequence). CDR3 coding DNA: TGTGCCAGTAGTAGCGGGGTTAATGAAAAACTGTTTTTT. This translates into CASSSGVNEKLFF.

The chain employs TRBV10-2 and TRBJ1-2; the D is unclear. Germline assignment: CDR1 WSHSY and CDR2 SAAADI. The V gene lost 2 bases and the J gene lost 2 bases, with 15 bases spanning the gap. The CDR3 loop spans 16 amino acids. Here the CDR3 reads CASSERGSLKNYGYTF. The CDR3 DNA sequence: TGCGCCAGCAGTGAGAGAGGGAGTCTAAAAAACTATGGCTACACCTTC.

The CDR3 coding sequence is TGTGCCACCGCACAACTAGCGGGGGGTCGAGAGCAGTTCTTC. Translation gives CATAQLAGGREQFF. This chain connects TRBV15 to TRBJ2-1; 12 bases map to TRBD2. Germline CDR1 and CDR2: LNHNV and YYDKDF (reference sequence). The CDR3 is 14 amino acids. J gave up 10 bases and V 8 bases, and 9 bases lay outside the gene matches.